Following are 29 T cell receptor beta chains from one sample sequenced in a study of cytomegalovirus exposure and HLA in healthy donors. 60 Vbeta and 13 Jbeta primers were used in PCR. The table came from immunoSEQ multiplex PCR; TCRdb's copy has only in-frame clones and leaves some out. Of about 160,000 clones in the sample, 80% were seen once. The sample consisted of PBMCs. These receptor sequences come from a young man in good health and CMV-seropositive.

This clone is a singleton in its sample. This chain connects TRBV19 to TRBJ2-1; tentatively, D is TRBD1 (6 bases). The germline CDR1 and CDR2 sequences are LNHDA and SQIVND (reference sequence). The CDR3 has 15 residues. V gave up 3 bases and J gave up 0 bases, with 9 bases separating them. The CDR3 coding sequence is TGTGCCAGTAGTATGCAGGGGAGCTCCTACAATGAGCAGTTCTTC. Amino acid sequence: CASSMQGSSYNEQFF.

The chain couples TRBV28 to TRBJ2-5, with D uncertain. Per the germline V gene, CDR1 is MDHEN and CDR2 is SYDVKM. The CDR3 covers 15 residues. V lost 1 base and J 11 bases, leaving 20 bases between the germline ends. Here the CDR3 DNA reads TGTGCCAGCAGTTTATCCGCCCCTTCCTTCGAGGAGCAGTACTTC. Translation gives CASSLSAPSFEEQYF.

This chain connects TRBV5-4 to TRBJ1-4; 8 nucleotides match TRBD1. Germline V gene data show CDR1 as SGHNT and CDR2 as YYREEE (reference sequence). Trimming took 4 bases from V and 6 from J; bases not matched to a gene: 8. The CDR3 extends over 15 amino acids. The CDR3 is CASSNLQGGDEKLFF. The CDR3 coding sequence is TGTGCCAGCAGCAACCTACAGGGGGGGGATGAAAAACTGTTTTTT. Using reference TRBV5-4 and TRBJ1-4 for the parts outside the CDR3, the full variable domain is ETGVTQSPTHLIKTRGQQVTLRCSSQSGHNTVSWYQQALGQGPQFIFQYYREEENGRGNFPPRFSGLQFPNYSSELNVNALELDDSALYLCASSNLQGGDEKLFFGSGTQLSVL.

V usage is TRBV2 and J usage is TRBJ2-7; 9 bases match TRBD1. The ends lost 6 bases at V and 1 base at J; junction bases unmatched: 4. The CDR3 covers 14 residues. The germline V gene encodes CDR1 SNHLY and CDR2 FYNNEI. The CDR3 DNA is TGTGCCAGCAGGCCCGGGACAGGGTCCTACGAGCAGTACTTC. It codes for CASRPGTGSYEQYF.

The gene calls are TRBV30 and TRBJ2-5, with 7 bases aligning to TRBD2. The V gene end was trimmed by 3 bases and the J gene end by 5 bases; junction bases not matched to a gene: 6. The CDR3 has 13 amino acids. From germline, CDR1 is GTSNPN and CDR2 SVGIG (reference sequence). The CDR3 reads CAWSRRERETQYF. The CDR3 nucleotides read TGTGCCTGGAGCCGGCGGGAGAGGGAGACCCAGTACTTC. The full variable domain, its missing parts supplied by reference TRBV30 and TRBJ2-5, is SQTIHQWPATLVQPVGSPLSLECTVEGTSNPNLYWYRQAAGRGLQLLFYSVGIGQISSEVPQNLSASRPQDRQFILSSKKLLLSDSGFYLCAWSRRERETQYFGPGTRLLVL.

The J gene is TRBJ2-2, the V gene TRBV19; 8 bases are shared with TRBD1. Germline V gene sequence: CDR1 LNHDA, CDR2 SQIVND (reference sequence). V dropped 9 bases and J dropped 5; count of bases not matched to a gene: 8. The CDR3 is 14 residues long. CDR3 DNA sequence: TGTGCCAGCTCGACAGGGGATGTGACCGGGGAGCTGTTTTTT. Amino acids: CASSTGDVTGELFF.

In this sample, this clone turned up a few times. This chain links TRBV27 with TRBJ2-1; possibly TRBD2 for D (6 bases). The CDR3 is 14 residues long. The germline CDR1 and CDR2 sequences are MNHEY and SMNVEV (reference sequence). V was cut by 2 bases and J by 7 bases, with 12 bases left in between. The CDR3 nucleotides read TGTGCCAGCAGTTTAAGGCGTGGGGGGAATGAGCAGTTCTTC. It codes for CASSLRRGGNEQFF.

The V call is TRBV7-9, the J call TRBJ2-3; 8 nucleotides agree with TRBD2. Germline-derived CDR1 and CDR2 are SEHNR and FQNEAQ (reference sequence). The CDR3 extends over 15 amino acids. The V and J ends lost 1 base and 3 bases, in that order; junction bases with no gene match: 3. The CDR3 loop is CASSLVGLGTDTQYF. CDR3 bases: TGTGCCAGCAGCTTAGTGGGACTAGGGACAGATACGCAGTATTTT.

The sample holds a few counts of this clone. The rearrangement links TRBV5-4 to TRBJ2-6; D perhaps matches TRBD1 (6 bases). With 3 bases removed from V and 0 bases from J, the gap between germline ends came to 16 bases. CDR3 length equals 18 residues. The germline V gene encodes CDR1 SGHNT and CDR2 YYREEE (reference sequence). CDR3 nucleotide sequence: TGTGCCAGCAGCTGGGGGCGCGGTACTCTCTCTGGGGCCAACGTCCTGACTTTC. Translation: CASSWGRGTLSGANVLTF.

The rearrangement joins TRBV4-1 to TRBJ1-1, with a tentative D call TRBD1 (6 bases). Germline CDR1 MGHRA, CDR2 YSYEKL. V shed 0 bases and J shed 5 bases, with 13 bases lying between them. This CDR3 comprises 15 residues. DNA of the CDR3: TGCGCCAGCAGCCAAGAGCGCAGGGGATGGACTGAAGCTTTCTTT. It translates to CASSQERRGWTEAFF.

The chain employs TRBV4-1 and TRBJ1-4, with D unclear. Germline V gives CDR1 MGHRA, CDR2 YSYEKL. The CDR3 extends over 15 amino acids. V was pared by 3 bases and J by 2 bases, with 10 bases between. The CDR3 DNA reads as TGCGCCAGCAGCCACCGGGAAGGGACTAATGAAAAACTGTTTTTT. It encodes CASSHREGTNEKLFF.

This clone appeared a single time. The CDR3 DNA follows: TGCGCCAGCTCCCCAGGCTACAATGAGCAGTTCTTC. Protein product: CASSPGYNEQFF. The chain combines TRBV4-1 with TRBJ2-1; D is unresolved. CDR1 is MGHRA, CDR2 YSYEKL, per germline. This CDR3 comprises 12 residues. V was clipped by 8 bases and J by 3 bases, with 8 bases between them.

CDR3 nucleotides: TGTGCCAGCCCCCTCCACCGTTACGACTATCGGGATGGGCGGGAGGGTAATGAGCAGTTCTTC. Translated: CASPLHRYDYRDGREGNEQFF. The chain recombines TRBV27 with TRBJ2-1; 9 positions match TRBD2. The germline V gene encodes CDR1 MNHEY and CDR2 SMNVEV (reference sequence). The CDR3 extends over 21 amino acids. V lost 8 bases and J lost 7; bases outside the gene matches: 30.

The chain links TRBV7-9 to TRBJ1-5; D ambiguous. The CDR3 has 15 amino acids. Germline V gene lookup returns CDR1 SEHNR and CDR2 FQNEAQ (reference sequence). Deletions cut 1 base from V and 2 bases from J, with 9 bases between. CDR3 nucleotides: TGTGCCAGCAGCTTAGGGCAAGCGGGCAATCAGCCCCAGCATTTT. This sequence encodes CASSLGQAGNQPQHF.

This clone was found once. The V and J genes are TRBV7-2 and TRBJ1-3; 7 positions match TRBD1. Germline V gene sequence: CDR1 SGHTA, CDR2 FQGNSA. This CDR3 is built from 21 residues. V trimming: 0 bases; J trimming: 0 bases; junction bases outside the gene matches: 17. The CDR3 here is CASSLAPFRDRAYHSGNTIYF. CDR3 DNA sequence: TGTGCCAGCAGCTTAGCCCCCTTCCGAGACAGGGCCTACCACTCTGGAAACACCATATATTTT.

This clone was detected only a few times. J is TRBJ2-3 and V is TRBV5-1; D might be TRBD2 (7 bases). The CDR3 consists of 18 residues. V lost 3 bases, J lost 2 bases, and 22 bases lay in between. The germline V gene has CDR1 SGHRS and CDR2 YFSETQ. This CDR3 reads CASSSGLVGGQNTDTQYF. DNA for the CDR3: TGCGCCAGCAGCTCTGGACTAGTGGGGGGCCAGAACACAGATACGCAGTATTTT.

This clone was seen a few times. This sequence joins TRBV25-1 and TRBJ2-1; possible D gene TRBD2, 5 bases. There are 16 residues in the CDR3. V lost 2 bases to trimming and J lost 5 bases, with 16 bases between them. Germline CDR1 and CDR2: MGHDK and SYGVNS. The DNA for the CDR3 is TGTGCCAGCAGTGAAAGGAACGGGGTTCGGGACAATGAGCAGTTCTTC. It yields the protein CASSERNGVRDNEQFF.

The V and J genes are TRBV2 and TRBJ2-2, with D hard to call. V was cut by 5 bases and J by 6 bases, with 7 bases left in between. This CDR3 is 12 amino acids long. Germline V gives CDR1 SNHLY, CDR2 FYNNEI. The CDR3 coding sequence is TGTGCCAGCAGTCGGGTCTCCGGGGAGCTGTTTTTT. It is translated as CASSRVSGELFF.

The V call is TRBV15, the J call TRBJ2-7; 8 bases fit TRBD1. The CDR3 consists of 13 residues. CDR1 LNHNV and CDR2 YYDKDF come from the germline V gene (reference sequence). V lost 4 bases and J lost 6; bases outside the gene matches: 5. For the CDR3, the DNA is TGTGCCACCAGCAATAGGACAGGGACCGAGCAGTACTTC. Translating it yields CATSNRTGTEQYF.

This chain links TRBV28 with TRBJ1-5; D is perhaps TRBD1 (6 bases). V lost 7 bases and J 4 bases, leaving 14 bases between the germline ends. The CDR3 extends over 14 amino acids. Per germline, CDR1 MDHEN and CDR2 SYDVKM. The DNA of the CDR3 is TGTGCCAGCAAGGGGGAGGGGATGAATCAGCCCCAGCATTTT. This encodes CASKGEGMNQPQHF. Full variable domain (outside the CDR3, taken from reference TRBV28 and TRBJ1-5): DVKVTQSSRYLVKRTGEKVFLECVQDMDHENMFWYRQDPGLGLRLIYFSYDVKMKEKGDIPEGYSVSREKKERFSLILESASTNQTSMYLCASKGEGMNQPQHFGDGTRLSIL.

The chain's CDR3 is CASSLARTGRETQYF. CDR3 bases: TGTGCCAGCAGCTTAGCCCGGACTGGGCGTGAGACCCAGTACTTC. This chain connects TRBV7-2 to TRBJ2-5; D may be TRBD2 (5 bases). The CDR3 is 15 residues long. Germline V lookup: CDR1 SGHTA, CDR2 FQGNSA. Trimming stripped 0 bases from V and 5 bases from J, with 13 bases between.

The J gene is TRBJ2-7, the V gene TRBV5-1; TRBD1 matches at 7 bases. V dropped 0 bases and J dropped 0; count of bases not matched to a gene: 3. Germline CDR1 and CDR2: SGHRS and YFSETQ. CDR3 size: 15 residues. For the CDR3, the DNA is TGCGCCAGCAGCTTGGCACAGGGGAGCTCCTACGAGCAGTACTTC. Protein product: CASSLAQGSSYEQYF. Full variable domain (missing parts from reference TRBV5-1 and TRBJ2-7): KAGVTQTPRYLIKTRGQQVTLSCSPISGHRSVSWYQQTPGQGLQFLFEYFSETQRNKGNFPGRFSGRQFSNSRSEMNVSTLELGDSALYLCASSLAQGSSYEQYFGPGTRLTVT.

This clone occurred a few times. V and J are TRBV5-6 and TRBJ1-2; 7 nucleotides agree with TRBD1. The CDR3 is made up of 13 amino acids. J was trimmed by 2 bases and V by 4 bases; bases with no gene match: 2. CDR1 and CDR2 from the germline V gene are SGHDT and YYEEEE. The CDR3 coding sequence is TGTGCCAGCAGCGCACAGGGGAACTATGGCTACACCTTC. Its protein is CASSAQGNYGYTF.

V is TRBV27 and J is TRBJ2-1, with D possibly TRBD2 on 7 matching bases. The germline V gene has CDR1 MNHEY and CDR2 SMNVEV (reference sequence). V lost 2 bases to trimming and J lost 8 bases, with 16 bases between them. The CDR3 contains 15 residues. CDR3 loop: CASSLVGGRSYEQFF. DNA for the CDR3: TGTGCCAGCAGTTTAGTGGGGGGGCGTAGCTATGAGCAGTTCTTC.

The chain is built from TRBV5-6 and TRBJ2-7; TRBD2 matches 13 bases. The germline gives CDR1 SGHDT, CDR2 YYEEEE. The CDR3 has 16 residues. The J segment lost 2 bases and the V segment lost 4 bases, leaving 6 bases of the junction unmatched. The CDR3 DNA is TGTGCCAGCAGCCCTATCGGGACTAGCGGGGCCTACGAGCAGTACTTC. Its translation: CASSPIGTSGAYEQYF.

The rearrangement uses TRBV6-5 and TRBJ2-7, with TRBD2 as a possible D gene (6 bases). Trimming took off 2 bases at V and 5 bases at J, with 16 bases between the two ends. Germline V lookup: CDR1 MNHEY, CDR2 SVGAGI. There are 15 residues in the CDR3. The CDR3 protein is CASSYTLTSLDEQYF. The CDR3 nucleotides are TGTGCCAGCAGTTACACCCTGACTAGTCTCGACGAGCAGTACTTC.

This clone was picked up a small number of times. CDR3 protein: CAISESGGSGVNRQPQHF. CDR3 nucleotides: TGTGCCATCAGTGAGTCTGGAGGGAGTGGGGTCAACCGTCAGCCCCAGCATTTT. The chain carries TRBV10-3 and TRBJ1-5, with unresolved D. Germline CDR1 reads ENHRY; CDR2 reads SYGVKD. V was shortened by 0 bases and J by 6 bases, with 21 bases between the two germline ends. The CDR3 is 18 amino acids.

The chain employs TRBV5-6 and TRBJ2-1; possibly TRBD2 for D (6 bases). Germline V lookup: CDR1 SGHDT, CDR2 YYEEEE. The CDR3 consists of 17 residues. V was pared by 0 bases and J by 7 bases, with 20 bases between. This chain's CDR3 is CASSLGASAEVRNEQFF. In DNA, the CDR3 is TGTGCCAGCAGCTTGGGAGCTAGCGCAGAGGTTAGGAATGAGCAGTTCTTC.

The chain employs TRBV14 and TRBJ1-1; 9 bases align to TRBD1. The CDR3 is made up of 15 amino acids. Germline CDR1 reads SGHDN; CDR2 reads FVKESK. The J segment lost 5 bases and the V segment lost 3 bases, leaving 7 bases of the junction unmatched. The CDR3 spells CASSHMDRGGTEAFF. For the CDR3, the DNA is TGTGCCAGCAGCCACATGGACAGGGGAGGTACTGAAGCTTTCTTT.